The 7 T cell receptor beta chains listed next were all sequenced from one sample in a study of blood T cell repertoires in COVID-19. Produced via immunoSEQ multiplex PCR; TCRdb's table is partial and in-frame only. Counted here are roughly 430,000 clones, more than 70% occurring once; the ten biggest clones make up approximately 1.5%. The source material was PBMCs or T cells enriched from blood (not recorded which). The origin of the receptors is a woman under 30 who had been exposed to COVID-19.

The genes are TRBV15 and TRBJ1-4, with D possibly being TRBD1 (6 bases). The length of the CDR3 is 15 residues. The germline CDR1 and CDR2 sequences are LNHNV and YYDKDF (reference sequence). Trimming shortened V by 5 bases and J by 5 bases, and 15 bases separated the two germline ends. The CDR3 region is CATSDSLGANEKLFF. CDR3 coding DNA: TGTGCCACCAGCGATTCACTGGGGGCGAATGAAAAACTGTTTTTT.

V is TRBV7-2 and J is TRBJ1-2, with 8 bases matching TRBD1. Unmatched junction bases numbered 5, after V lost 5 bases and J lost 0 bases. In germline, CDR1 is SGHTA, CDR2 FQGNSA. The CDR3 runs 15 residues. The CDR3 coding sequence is TGTGCCAGCAGCCTAGGGGACAGGCCTAACTATGGCTACACCTTC. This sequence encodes CASSLGDRPNYGYTF.

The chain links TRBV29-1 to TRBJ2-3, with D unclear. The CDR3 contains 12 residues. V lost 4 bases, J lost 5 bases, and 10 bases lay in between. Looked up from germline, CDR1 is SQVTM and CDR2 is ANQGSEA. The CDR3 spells CSVGAVKDTQYF. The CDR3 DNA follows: TGCAGCGTTGGGGCAGTTAAAGATACGCAGTATTTT.

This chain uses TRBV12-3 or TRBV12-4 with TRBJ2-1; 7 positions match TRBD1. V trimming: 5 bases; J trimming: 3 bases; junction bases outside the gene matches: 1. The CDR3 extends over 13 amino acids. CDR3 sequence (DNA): TGTGCCAGCAGTCGACAGGGCTACAATGAGCAGTTCTTC. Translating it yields CASSRQGYNEQFF.

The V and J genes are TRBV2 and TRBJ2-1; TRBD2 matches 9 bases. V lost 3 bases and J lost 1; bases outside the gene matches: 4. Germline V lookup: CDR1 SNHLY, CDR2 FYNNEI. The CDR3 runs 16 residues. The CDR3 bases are TGTGCCAGCAGTGATTTAGCGGGAGTTTCCTACAATGAGCAGTTCTTC. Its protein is CASSDLAGVSYNEQFF.

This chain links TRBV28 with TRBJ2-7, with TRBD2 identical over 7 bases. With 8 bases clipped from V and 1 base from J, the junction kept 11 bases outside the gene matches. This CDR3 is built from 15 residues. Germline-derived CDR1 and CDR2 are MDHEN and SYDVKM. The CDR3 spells CASRPPLANSYEQYF. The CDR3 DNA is TGTGCCAGCCGACCCCCACTAGCGAATTCCTACGAGCAGTACTTC.

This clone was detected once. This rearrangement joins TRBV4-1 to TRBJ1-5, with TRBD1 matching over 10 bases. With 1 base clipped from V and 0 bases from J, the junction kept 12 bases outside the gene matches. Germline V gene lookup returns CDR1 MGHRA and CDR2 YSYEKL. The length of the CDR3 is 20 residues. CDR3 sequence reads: CASSQGVGQGLTNSNQPQHF. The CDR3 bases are TGCGCCAGCAGCCAAGGGGTGGGACAGGGGCTGACAAATAGCAATCAGCCCCAGCATTTT.